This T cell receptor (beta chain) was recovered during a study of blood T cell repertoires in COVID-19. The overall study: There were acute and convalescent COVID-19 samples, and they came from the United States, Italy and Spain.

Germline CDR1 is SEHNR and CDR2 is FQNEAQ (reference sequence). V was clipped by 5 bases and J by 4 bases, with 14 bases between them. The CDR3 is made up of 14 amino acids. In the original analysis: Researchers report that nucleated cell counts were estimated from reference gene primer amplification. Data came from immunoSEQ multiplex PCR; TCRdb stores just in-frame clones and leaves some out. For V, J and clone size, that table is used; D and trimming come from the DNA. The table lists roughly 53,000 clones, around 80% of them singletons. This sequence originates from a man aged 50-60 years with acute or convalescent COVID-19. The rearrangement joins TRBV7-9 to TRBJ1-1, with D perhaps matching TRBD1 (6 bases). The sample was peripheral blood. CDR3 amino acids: CASSPGGPSTEAFF. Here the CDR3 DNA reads TGTGCCAGCAGCCCGGGGGGGCCGAGCACTGAAGCTTTCTTT.